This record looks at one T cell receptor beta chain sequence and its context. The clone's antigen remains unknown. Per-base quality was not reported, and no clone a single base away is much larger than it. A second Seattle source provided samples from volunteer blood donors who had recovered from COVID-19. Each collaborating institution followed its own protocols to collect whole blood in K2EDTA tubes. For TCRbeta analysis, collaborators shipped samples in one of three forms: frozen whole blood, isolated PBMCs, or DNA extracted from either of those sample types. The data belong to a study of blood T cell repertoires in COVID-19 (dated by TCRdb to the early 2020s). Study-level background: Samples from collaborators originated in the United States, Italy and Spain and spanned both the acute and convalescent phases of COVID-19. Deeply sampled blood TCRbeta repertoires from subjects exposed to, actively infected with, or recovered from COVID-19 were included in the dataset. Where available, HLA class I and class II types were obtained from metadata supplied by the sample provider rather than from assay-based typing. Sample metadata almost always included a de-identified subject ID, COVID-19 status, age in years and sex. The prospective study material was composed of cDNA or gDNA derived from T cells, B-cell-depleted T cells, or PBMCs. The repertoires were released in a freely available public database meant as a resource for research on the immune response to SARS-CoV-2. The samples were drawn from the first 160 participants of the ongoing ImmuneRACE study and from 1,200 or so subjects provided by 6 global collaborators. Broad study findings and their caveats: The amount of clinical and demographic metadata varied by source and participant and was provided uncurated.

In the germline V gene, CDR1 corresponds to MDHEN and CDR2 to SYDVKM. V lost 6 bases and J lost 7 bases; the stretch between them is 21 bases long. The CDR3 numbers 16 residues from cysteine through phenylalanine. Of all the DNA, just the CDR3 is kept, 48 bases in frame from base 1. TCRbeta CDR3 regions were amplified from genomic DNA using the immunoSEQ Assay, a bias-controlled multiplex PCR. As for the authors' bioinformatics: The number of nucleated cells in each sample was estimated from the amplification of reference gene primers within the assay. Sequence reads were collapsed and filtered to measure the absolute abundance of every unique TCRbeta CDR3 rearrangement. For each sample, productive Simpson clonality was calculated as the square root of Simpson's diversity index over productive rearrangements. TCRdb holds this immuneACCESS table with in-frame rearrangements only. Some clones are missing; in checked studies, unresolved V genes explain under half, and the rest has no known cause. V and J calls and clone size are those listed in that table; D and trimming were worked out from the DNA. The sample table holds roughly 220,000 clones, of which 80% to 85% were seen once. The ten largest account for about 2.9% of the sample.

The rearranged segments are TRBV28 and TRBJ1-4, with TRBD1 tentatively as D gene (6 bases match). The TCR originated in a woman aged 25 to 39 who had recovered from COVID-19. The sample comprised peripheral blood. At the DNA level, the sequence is TGTGCCAGCAGCGGATCTGGGGGCGGAATCGGTGAAAAACTGTTTTTT. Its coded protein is CASSGSGGGIGEKLFF.